This T cell receptor (beta chain) is from a study of blood T cell repertoires in COVID-19. Across the whole study: Samples of COVID-19 (acute and convalescent) were obtained from the United States, Italy and Spain. T cells, B-cell-depleted T cells, or PBMCs provided the cDNA or gDNA that served as material.

CDR1 is KGHSH, CDR2 LQKENI, per germline. V lost 2 bases and J 4 bases, leaving 8 bases between the germline ends. The CDR3 consists of 13 residues. Under the authors' procedure: Amplification from reference gene primers served as the basis for estimated nucleated cell counts. Here immunoSEQ multiplex PCR was the method, and the copy in TCRdb shows in-frame clones only, minus some. V, J and clone size were drawn from that table, and D and trimming were deduced from the DNA. The table lists more than 300,000 clones, approximately 82% of them singletons. This chain connects TRBV18 to TRBJ1-1; D is uncertain. Sequences were obtained from peripheral blood. This TCR came from a woman aged 45-65 years with acute or convalescent COVID-19. The CDR3 DNA is TGTGCCAGCTCACCAAGCGTTGGCACTGAAGCTTTCTTT. Translated: CASSPSVGTEAFF.